This T cell receptor (beta chain) was recovered during a study of early T cells in non-severe SARS-CoV-2 infection. General observations from the study: VDJdb-based matching was biased toward anti-spike CD8 responses and missed private and CD4 specificities.

The table lists this clonotype with many counts. Antigen: not known. Germline lookup yields CDR1 SEHNR and CDR2 FQNEAQ (reference sequence). The CDR3 length is 15 residues. The trim removed 4 bases at V and 4 bases at J, leaving 7 bases unmatched. Attached unique molecular identifiers marked individual cDNA molecules. Using its own MiXCR run on the 5' RACE reads, TCRdb lists one record per CDR3 protein. In the table there are around 71,000 distinct CDR3 sequences, 9% to 10% of which are singletons. The chain joins TRBV7-9 to TRBJ1-1, with 9 positions matching TRBD1. This material consisted of whole blood, taken at baseline. The sequence was obtained from an adult who was a healthcare worker with PCR-confirmed SARS-CoV-2 infection or an uninfected control (not recorded which). The CDR3 loop is CASSSQGALGTEAFF. The CDR3 DNA sequence: TGTGCCAGCAGCTCACAGGGGGCGCTGGGCACTGAAGCTTTCTTT.